The rows below give T cell receptor beta chains drawn from one sample of a study of blood T cell repertoires in COVID-19. Measured with immunoSEQ multiplex PCR; TCRdb has only the in-frame clones, and not every one. The sample consists of tens of thousands of clones, about 90% of them appearing once. Sequenced input: peripheral blood. The receptors were gathered from a man between 65 and 80 years old with active COVID-19. CDR3s include the opening cysteine and the closing phenylalanine or tryptophan. The D gene is left open where the match is weak. Size tells how often a clone was seen (once, few, many) or the class of an expanded clone, and some rows leave it out.

>NA|TRBV3-1/TRBV3-2|TRBJ1-1|NA
TGTGCCAGCAGCCAAGATCTCCCGGGTCATACTGAAGCTTTCTTT
CASSQDLPGHTEAFF
>once|TRBV29-1|TRBJ2-3|NA
TGCAGCGTTCTTAGGCCAGGGGACGCAGATACGCAGTATTTT
CSVLRPGDADTQYF
>NA|TRBV10-3|TRBJ1-1|TRBD1
TGTGCCATCAGTGAGCTACCGGGACAGTGGGGAATGAACACTGAAGCTTTCTTT
CAISELPGQWGMNTEAFF
>NA|TRBV5-6|TRBJ1-2|NA
TGTGCCAGCAGCTTGCCAGGGGAGTATGGCTACACCTTC
CASSLPGEYGYTF
>NA|TRBV5-6|TRBJ2-3|NA
TGTGCCAGCAGCTCTACAGATACGCAGTATTTT
CASSSTDTQYF
>NA|TRBV19|TRBJ1-4|NA
TGTGCCAGCCATAGGGGTGAAAAACTGTTTTTT
CASHRGEKLFF
>NA|TRBV10-3|TRBJ2-2|TRBD2
TGTGCCATCGGGGCGGGGGACCTGAACACCGGGGAGCTGTTTTTT
CAIGAGDLNTGELFF
>NA|TRBV3-1/TRBV3-2|TRBJ1-1|NA
TGTGCCAGCAGCCTCTCGGTAAGTGGCACTGAAGCTTTCTTT
CASSLSVSGTEAFF
>NA|TRBV27|TRBJ2-1|TRBD1
TGTGCCAGCAGTTTAGGGGACAGGGGCGGTAATGAGCAGTTCTTC
CASSLGDRGGNEQFF
>once|TRBV30|TRBJ2-7|TRBD1
TGTGCCTGGGCGGGACAGGGGGCGGTGCAGTACTTC
CAWAGQGAVQYF
>NA|TRBV28|TRBJ1-4|TRBD1
TGTGCCAGCAGTCGCCTGACAGGGTCTAATGAAAAACTGTTTTTT
CASSRLTGSNEKLFF
>NA|TRBV7-8|TRBJ2-6|NA
TGTGCCAGCAGCTGGGAGGGGGCTGGGGCCAACGTCCTGACTTTC
CASSWEGAGANVLTF
>once|TRBV30|TRBJ1-6|NA
TGTGCCTGGAGTTTGAGTACTTATAATTCACCCCTCCACTTT
CAWSLSTYNSPLHF
>NA|TRBV6-2/TRBV6-3|TRBJ1-4|NA
TGTGCCAGCAGTTCTCCGGGGATCATCGAGAGTGAAAAACTGTTTTTT
CASSSPGIIESEKLFF
>NA|TRBV3-1/TRBV3-2|TRBJ1-3|NA
TGTGCCAGCAGCCAAGACCCCTCAGGCGGAAACACCATATATTTT
CASSQDPSGGNTIYF
>NA|TRBV6-5|TRBJ2-3|TRBD2
TGTGCCAGCAGTTTTTACTCCGGGACTAGAGGAGATACGCAGTATTTT
CASSFYSGTRGDTQYF
>once|TRBV5-1|TRBJ2-3|NA
TGCGCCAGCAGCCCTCGCCAACTTGATACGCAGTATTTT
CASSPRQLDTQYF
>few|TRBV29-1|TRBJ1-2|NA
TGCAGCGTTGAACTGGGCCAGGAGGGCTATGGCTACACCTTC
CSVELGQEGYGYTF
>NA|TRBV29-1|TRBJ1-1|TRBD1
TGCAGCGTTGACCCCCCTAACAGGGGCGTATATACTGAAGCTTTCTTT
CSVDPPNRGVYTEAFF
>NA|TRBV6-1|TRBJ1-1|NA
TGTGCCAGCAGTGAATTCGAGGGCGGGCGTACTGAAGCTTTCTTT
CASSEFEGGRTEAFF
>NA|TRBV18|TRBJ2-3|NA
TGTGCCAGCTCATCTTCCGGGATCACAGATACGCAGTATTTT
CASSSSGITDTQYF
>NA|TRBV5-1|TRBJ1-4|NA
TGCGCCAGCAGCCTTTTAGGGGCGACTAATGAAAAACTGTTTTTT
CASSLLGATNEKLFF
>NA|TRBV30|TRBJ1-5|NA
TGTGCCTGGGCGCGGGGGGCCGATCAGCCCCAGCATTTT
CAWARGADQPQHF
>NA|TRBV7-2|TRBJ2-2|NA
TGTGCCAGCAGCTCGACTAGTTCCACCGGGGAGCTGTTTTTT
CASSSTSSTGELFF
>NA|TRBV27|TRBJ1-4|TRBD1
TGTGCCAGCAGTTTAACTCTGGGGACAGTTAATGAAAAACTGTTTTTT
CASSLTLGTVNEKLFF
>NA|TRBV10-2|TRBJ2-2|NA
TGCGCCAGCAGTGAGTCATCCATCACCGGGGAGCTGTTTTTT
CASSESSITGELFF
>NA|TRBV6-1|TRBJ2-2|TRBD1
TGTGCCAGCAGTGAACGTGACAGGGGGACTCTTAGCGGGGAGCTGTTTTTT
CASSERDRGTLSGELFF
>NA|TRBV2|TRBJ2-7|TRBD1
TGTGCCAGCAGGCGCTCCGGGACAGGGGCCTACGAGCAGTACTTC
CASRRSGTGAYEQYF
>NA|TRBV28|TRBJ2-1|TRBD2
TGTGCCAGCAGTTTATATGGCGGGGGGACCTACAATGAGCAGTTCTTC
CASSLYGGGTYNEQFF
>NA|TRBV11-3|TRBJ1-4|TRBD1
TGTGCCAGCAGCTTCGCTGGACAGGGGAGGTTAGAAAAACTGTTTTTT
CASSFAGQGRLEKLFF
>NA|TRBV6-6|TRBJ2-7|TRBD1
TGTGCCAGCAGTCAAAACCTGTGGACAGGGCCCTACGAGCAGTACTTC
CASSQNLWTGPYEQYF
>NA|TRBV25-1|TRBJ2-5|NA
TGTGCCAGCAGTGAATTAAGCGACAGCGAAGAGACCCAGTACTTC
CASSELSDSEETQYF
>NA|TRBV5-4|TRBJ2-6|NA
TGTGCCAGCAATTTGGTTCAGGCCAGGCCATCCTCTGGGGCCAACGTCCTGACTTTC
CASNLVQARPSSGANVLTF
>NA|TRBV5-1|TRBJ2-5|NA
TGCGCCAGCAGCCCCAGCGGGCTCGATGAGACCCAGTACTTC
CASSPSGLDETQYF
>NA|TRBV6-5|TRBJ1-6|NA
TGTGCCAGCAGTTACTCGGTGCAGTATAATTCACCCCTCCACTTT
CASSYSVQYNSPLHF
>NA|TRBV5-8|TRBJ1-2|NA
TGTGCCAGCGGACTAACAGGACAAAACTATGGCTACACCTTC
CASGLTGQNYGYTF
>NA|TRBV2|TRBJ1-5|NA
TGTGCCAGCAGTGCAGAGGATCTGCAGCCCCAGCATTTT
CASSAEDLQPQHF
>NA|TRBV28|TRBJ1-6|NA
TGTGCCAGCACCTTGGGCACAGGGAATTCACCCCTCCACTTT
CASTLGTGNSPLHF
>NA|TRBV25-1|TRBJ1-6|TRBD1
TGTGCCAGTAGGGGACAGTATAATTCACCCCTCCACTTT
CASRGQYNSPLHF
>NA|TRBV19|TRBJ1-4|NA
TGTGCCAGTAGTATAGCCCATCAGGAAAAACTGTTTTTT
CASSIAHQEKLFF
>NA|TRBV2|TRBJ1-6|TRBD1
TGTGCCAGCAGTGATCACCAGGGGGCAAAGCCCCTCCACTTT
CASSDHQGAKPLHF
>NA|TRBV19|TRBJ1-5|TRBD1
TGTGCCAGTAGGGAACCGGGACAGATCAATCAGCCCCAGCATTTT
CASREPGQINQPQHF
>NA|TRBV7-2|TRBJ1-5|TRBD1
TGTGCCAGCAGCGTACAGGGGGATCAGCCCCAGCATTTT
CASSVQGDQPQHF
>NA|TRBV6-6|TRBJ1-1|NA
TGTGCCAGCACTCACGGGGGAACTCTGATCAACACTGAAGCTTTCTTT
CASTHGGTLINTEAFF
>few|TRBV5-6|TRBJ2-7|NA
TGTGCCAGCAGCTTGGCCCCCGGGACATCCTACGAGCAGTACTTC
CASSLAPGTSYEQYF
>NA|TRBV28|TRBJ1-4|NA
TGTGCCAGCACTTCCTCTGCGGAAGCTAATGAAAAACTGTTTTTT
CASTSSAEANEKLFF
>once|TRBV5-1|TRBJ1-5|TRBD1
TGCGCCAGCAGCAGACAGGGAGATAGCAATCAGCCCCAGCATTTT
CASSRQGDSNQPQHF
>NA|TRBV5-1|TRBJ2-3|TRBD2
TGCGCCAGCACCGCACCCGGACTAGCCGGCACAGATACGCAGTATTTT
CASTAPGLAGTDTQYF
>NA|TRBV11-3|TRBJ2-1|NA
TGTGCCAGCAGCTTCAATAGTGGGCATGAGCAGTTCTTC
CASSFNSGHEQFF
>few|TRBV3-1/TRBV3-2|TRBJ1-5|TRBD1
TGTGCCAGCAGTGGCACAGGGGGCAATCAGCCCCAGCATTTT
CASSGTGGNQPQHF
>once|TRBV3-1/TRBV3-2|TRBJ2-2|NA
TGTGCCAGCAGCCCTCGTAGAGGGGAGCTGTTTTTT
CASSPRRGELFF
>NA|TRBV28|TRBJ2-2|TRBD1
TGTGCCAGCAGTTTTCGCGACAGGGGAGGAACCGGGGAGCTGTTTTTT
CASSFRDRGGTGELFF
>NA|TRBV5-1|TRBJ1-3|TRBD1
TGCGCCAGCAGCTCCTTGCCTCCGGGACAGGGTCGGTTCTCTGGAAACACCATATATTTT
CASSSLPPGQGRFSGNTIYF
>NA|TRBV5-6|TRBJ1-2|TRBD1
TGTGCCAGCAGCCCGGGGACAGGGCGGTATCTTGGCTACACCTTC
CASSPGTGRYLGYTF